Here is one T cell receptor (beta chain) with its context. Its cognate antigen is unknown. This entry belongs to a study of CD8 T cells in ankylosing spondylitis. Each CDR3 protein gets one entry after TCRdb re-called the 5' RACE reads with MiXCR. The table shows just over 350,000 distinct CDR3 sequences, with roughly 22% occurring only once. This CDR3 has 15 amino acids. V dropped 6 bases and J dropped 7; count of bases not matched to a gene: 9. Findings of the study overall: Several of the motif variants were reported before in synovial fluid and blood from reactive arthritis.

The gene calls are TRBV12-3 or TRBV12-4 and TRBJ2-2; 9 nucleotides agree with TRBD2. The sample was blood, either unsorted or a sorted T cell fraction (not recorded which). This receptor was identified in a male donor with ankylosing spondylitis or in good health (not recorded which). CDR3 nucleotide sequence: TGTGCCAGCAGCCAACCCCAGCGGGGGGACGGGGAGCTGTTTTTT. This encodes CASSQPQRGDGELFF.